A single sample is the source of the 22 T cell receptor beta chains below, sequenced in a study of blood T cell repertoires in COVID-19. Using immunoSEQ multiplex PCR, the repertoire was profiled, and TCRdb retains in-frame clones only, with some absent. The top ten clones hold roughly 3.2% of a sample with under 90,000 clones, approximately 90% of them seen once. Sample: peripheral blood. These receptors originate from a woman aged 50 to 60 with COVID-19, enrolled during active disease.

The chain links TRBV30 to TRBJ2-2, with 10 bases aligning to TRBD2. This CDR3 has 13 residues. CDR1 is GTSNPN and CDR2 is SVGIG in the germline V gene (reference sequence). Trimming removed 5 bases from V and 4 bases from J; junction bases left unmatched: 1. The DNA of the CDR3 is TGTGCCTGGGGACTAGCGGTCACCGGGGAGCTGTTTTTT. Translation gives CAWGLAVTGELFF.

V gene TRBV2 combines with J gene TRBJ2-7; 7 bases align to TRBD2. There are 13 residues in the CDR3. CDR1 SNHLY and CDR2 FYNNEI come from the germline V gene. Trimming cost V 6 bases and J 2 bases; bases outside gene matches: 4. In nucleotides, the CDR3 is TGTGCCAGCAGGTTTAGCGGGCCCTACGAGCAGTACTTC. This gives the protein CASRFSGPYEQYF.

The J gene is TRBJ2-7, the V gene TRBV15, with a possible D match to TRBD2 (5 bases). Germline lookup yields CDR1 LNHNV and CDR2 YYDKDF (reference sequence). Trimming pared 1 base from V and 5 bases from J, leaving 9 bases between. The CDR3 sequence is 13 residues long. The CDR3: CATSRVMRDEQYF. CDR3 nucleotide sequence: TGTGCCACCAGCAGAGTGATGAGGGACGAGCAGTACTTC.

V usage is TRBV28 and J usage is TRBJ1-2; 9 bases align to TRBD1. CDR3 length: 15 amino acids. Germline trimming cut 8 bases from V and 2 bases from J; bases unmatched to any gene: 9. Germline values: CDR1 MDHEN, CDR2 SYDVKM. CDR3 amino acids: CASLPGGQGNYGYTF. For the CDR3, the DNA is TGTGCCAGCCTACCCGGAGGACAGGGGAACTATGGCTACACCTTC.

Comments on this clone: Compared with germline, one end of the junction differs, possibly owing to a read error. The chain has TRBV7-7 and TRBJ2-3, with a weak D call TRBD1 (6 bases). Germline-derived CDR1 and CDR2 are SSHAT and FNYEAQ (reference sequence). The CDR3 totals 13 residues. The CDR3 loop is CASSLSQGDTQYF. CDR3 nucleotide sequence: TGTGCTAGCAGCTTAAGCCAGGGGGATACGCAGTATTTT.

In nucleotides, the CDR3 is TGTGCCTCCTCTAGCGGGAGGGCAGAGACCCAGTACTTC. This sequence encodes CASSSGRAETQYF. V and J are TRBV30 and TRBJ2-5; 12 bases agree with TRBD2. Germline values: CDR1 GTSNPN, CDR2 SVGIG (reference sequence). J was trimmed by 4 bases and V by 7 bases; bases with no gene match: 4. CDR3 size: 13 residues.

In its sample, this clone was seen once. The rearrangement uses TRBV19 and TRBJ2-3; 9 nucleotides match TRBD2. Germline V lookup: CDR1 LNHDA, CDR2 SQIVND (reference sequence). CDR3 length: 13 amino acids. Trimming cost V 7 bases and J 13 bases; bases outside gene matches: 12. The CDR3 loop reads CASKAGGSFFEYF. DNA of the CDR3: TGTGCCAGTAAAGCGGGAGGATCCTTTTTCGAGTATTTT.

The sample holds one count of this clone. The chain employs TRBV27 and TRBJ2-6; D is unclear. Germline V lookup: CDR1 MNHEY, CDR2 SMNVEV (reference sequence). V was shortened by 5 bases and J by 4 bases, with 12 bases between the two germline ends. The CDR3 consists of 15 residues. The CDR3 DNA is TGTGCCAGCAGTCCCTCCCCAAGCGGGGCCAACGTCCTGACTTTC. Amino acid sequence: CASSPSPSGANVLTF.

This rearrangement joins TRBV9 to TRBJ1-2; D not resolved. CDR3 size: 13 residues. CDR1 and CDR2 (germline): SGDLS, YYNGEE. Trimming took off 1 base at V and 3 bases at J, with 7 bases between the two ends. The CDR3 sequence: CASSVMTDYGYTF. For the CDR3, the DNA is TGTGCCAGCAGCGTAATGACTGACTATGGCTACACCTTC.

V is TRBV20-1 and J is TRBJ2-1; D uncertain. This CDR3 spans 10 amino acids. The V gene lost 4 bases and the J gene lost 6 bases, with 4 bases spanning the gap. The germline CDR1 and CDR2 sequences are DFQATT and SNEGSKA (reference sequence). CDR3 protein: CSATVNEQFF. The CDR3 coding sequence is TGCAGTGCTACCGTCAATGAGCAGTTCTTC.

The J gene is TRBJ1-6, the V gene TRBV16; 11 bases map to TRBD1. The germline gives CDR1 KGHSY, CDR2 FQNENV. V trimming: 3 bases; J trimming: 11 bases; junction bases outside the gene matches: 6. CDR3 length equals 15 residues. This CDR3 reads CASSQGQGGMTPLHF. The CDR3 coding sequence is TGTGCCAGCAGCCAGGGACAGGGGGGAATGACACCCCTCCACTTT.

This clone has more than one count but fewer than ten. The chain combines TRBV6-1 with TRBJ1-1; TRBD1 aligns across 10 bases. Trimming took 4 bases from V and 0 from J; bases not matched to a gene: 11. Germline-derived CDR1 and CDR2 are MNHNS and SASEGT. The CDR3 contains 18 residues. Here the CDR3 reads CASSAQPGQGLLNTEAFF. In DNA form, the CDR3 reads TGTGCCAGCAGTGCTCAACCGGGACAGGGGCTGCTGAACACTGAAGCTTTCTTT.

The J gene is TRBJ1-1, the V gene TRBV10-3; 8 bases agree with TRBD1. With 0 bases clipped from V and 7 bases from J, the junction kept 4 bases outside the gene matches. The CDR3 is 14 amino acids. The V gene's germline CDR1 is ENHRY and CDR2 SYGVKD. The CDR3 loop is CAISESQGAYEAFF. CDR3 sequence (DNA): TGTGCCATCAGTGAGTCGCAGGGGGCGTATGAAGCTTTCTTT.

The chain uses TRBV6-6 and TRBJ1-4, with 7 bases lining up with TRBD1. The CDR3 runs to 14 residues. V was pared by 6 bases and J by 7 bases, with 8 bases of the junction left unmatched. Per germline, CDR1 MNHNY and CDR2 SVGAGI (reference sequence). This CDR3 reads CASRKRDRTEKLFF. The CDR3 DNA follows: TGTGCCAGCAGAAAAAGGGACAGAACTGAAAAACTGTTTTTT.

The V and J genes are TRBV27 and TRBJ2-3, with D tentatively TRBD1 (5 bases). This CDR3 contains 15 residues. Germline CDR1 MNHEY, CDR2 SMNVEV (reference sequence). V lost 5 bases, J lost 5 bases, and 17 bases lay in between. The CDR3 protein is CASSPRTGFVDTQYF. In DNA form, the CDR3 reads TGTGCCAGCAGTCCCCGAACAGGCTTCGTAGATACGCAGTATTTT.

This chain links TRBV12-3 or TRBV12-4 with TRBJ1-1, with unresolved D. The V end lost 4 bases, the J end lost 1 base, and 7 bases lay between the germline ends. This CDR3 spans 13 amino acids. The CDR3: CASSWQENTEAFF. The CDR3 DNA reads as TGTGCCAGCAGTTGGCAAGAGAACACTGAAGCTTTCTTT.

This chain joins TRBV5-1 and TRBJ2-5; 7 bases are shared with TRBD1. CDR1 and CDR2 (germline): SGHRS, YFSETQ. V lost 8 bases, J lost 4 bases, and 5 bases stayed unmatched. The CDR3 has 12 residues. CDR3 in amino acids: CASYRGTETQYF. CDR3 bases: TGCGCCAGTTACAGGGGAACAGAGACCCAGTACTTC.

The V gene is TRBV7-9, the J gene TRBJ2-6; 9 bases are shared with TRBD2. The V gene end was trimmed by 5 bases and the J gene end by 4 bases; junction bases not matched to a gene: 6. The CDR3 runs to 16 residues. Looked up from germline, CDR1 is SEHNR and CDR2 is FQNEAQ (reference sequence). The CDR3 bases are TGTGCCAGCAGCCTTCTAGCGGGAACCGGGGCCAACGTCCTGACTTTC. Amino acids: CASSLLAGTGANVLTF.

The chain couples TRBV30 to TRBJ1-1; D not resolved. The CDR3 has 10 amino acids. Germline values: CDR1 GTSNPN, CDR2 SVGIG (reference sequence). V was pared by 7 bases and J by 10 bases, with 13 bases between. The CDR3 bases are TGTGCCTCTTGGGCCGCGCGAGCTTTCTTT. Translated: CASWAARAFF.

The V call is TRBV7-8, the J call TRBJ2-7; D unresolved. The CDR3 extends over 15 amino acids. Per germline, CDR1 SGHVS and CDR2 FQNEAQ. The V and J ends lost 5 bases and 3 bases respectively, with 17 bases between them. The DNA for the CDR3 is TGTGCCAGCAGCCTACAACGGGTCATGGGCTACGAGCAGTACTTC. Residues: CASSLQRVMGYEQYF.

This chain joins TRBV4-1 and TRBJ1-1; 8 positions agree with TRBD1. V trimming: 2 bases; J trimming: 2 bases; junction bases outside the gene matches: 1. From germline, CDR1 is MGHRA and CDR2 YSYEKL. The length of the CDR3 is 14 residues. CDR3 residues: CASSQTGGNTEAFF. The CDR3 nucleotides are TGCGCCAGCAGCCAAACAGGGGGTAACACTGAAGCTTTCTTT.

The chain joins TRBV28 to TRBJ1-6, with D tentatively TRBD1 (5 bases). There are 14 residues in the CDR3. Trimming removed 7 bases from V and 4 bases from J, with 11 bases in between. Germline V gene sequence: CDR1 MDHEN, CDR2 SYDVKM. CDR3 nucleotide sequence: TGTGCCAGCATAGGCAGGGCGTATAATTCACCCCTCCACTTT. Encoded protein: CASIGRAYNSPLHF.